The 24 T cell receptor beta chains below were found in one sample sequenced in a study of post-analysis software for immune sequencing data. Findings and limits, study-wide: The five TRBV segments detected at higher frequency in patients than in controls included TRBV5-6, TRBV5-1 and TRBV20-1.

Included in the TCR beta cDNA libraries were unique molecular identifiers. Each CDR3 protein is one row after TCRdb ran MiXCR on the PCR reads. The top ten clones hold 10% to 15% of a sample with 380,000 or so distinct CDR3 sequences, approximately 33% of them seen once. These receptors lack a known antigen. Sequenced input: blood. These receptors were obtained from a girl between 10 and 17 years old with multiple sclerosis.

CDR3 sequence (DNA): TGTGCCAGCAGCCCCCCGGGGGCAGGGAGGGATGAGCAGTTCTTC. The encoded protein is CASSPPGAGRDEQFF. The chain links TRBV11-2 to TRBJ2-1; weak D call: TRBD2 (7 bases). CDR1 and CDR2 from the germline V gene are SGHAT and FQNNGV. V was cut by 5 bases and J by 8 bases, with 19 bases left in between. The CDR3 is 15 residues long.

J is TRBJ2-1 and V is TRBV11-1; no firm D call. In germline, CDR1 is SGHAT, CDR2 FQDESV (reference sequence). Trimming stripped 5 bases from V and 8 bases from J, with 10 bases between. The CDR3 extends over 12 amino acids. CDR3 protein: CASSPHLDEQFF. The CDR3 DNA sequence: TGTGCCAGCAGCCCCCATTTGGATGAGCAGTTCTTC. Full variable domain (outside the CDR3, taken from reference TRBV11-1 and TRBJ2-1): EAEVAQSPRYKITEKSQAVAFWCDPISGHATLYWYRQILGQGPELLVQFQDESVVDDSQLPKDRFSAERLKGVDSTLKIQPAELGDSAMYLCASSPHLDEQFFGPGTRLTVL.

This chain joins TRBV4-3 and TRBJ2-1, with D possibly being TRBD1 (5 bases). The CDR3 covers 16 residues. The ends were cut back, 0 bases at V and 3 bases at J, with 12 bases in the middle. Germline V lookup: CDR1 LGHNA, CDR2 YSLEER. The CDR3 nucleotides are TGCGCCAGCAGCCAAGAAGTAACAGGATTCTACAATGAGCAGTTCTTC. It yields the protein CASSQEVTGFYNEQFF.

This clonotype was seen a few times. The chain carries TRBV6-6 and TRBJ2-3; D not resolved. Trimming pared 8 bases from V and 0 bases from J, leaving 3 bases between. The CDR3 runs 11 residues. The germline CDR1 and CDR2 sequences are MNHNY and SVGAGI (reference sequence). The CDR3 region is CASLSTDTQYF. The DNA for the CDR3 is TGTGCCAGCCTGAGCACAGATACGCAGTATTTT.

The gene calls are TRBV20-1 and TRBJ1-1; 7 nucleotides agree with TRBD1. Unmatched junction bases numbered 1, after V lost 2 bases and J lost 4 bases. CDR1 DFQATT and CDR2 SNEGSKA come from the germline V gene (reference sequence). The CDR3 extends over 12 amino acids. CDR3 sequence reads: CSARTGATEAFF. The DNA for the CDR3 is TGCAGTGCTAGAACAGGGGCCACTGAAGCTTTCTTT.

The chain joins TRBV13 to TRBJ2-5, with 8 bases aligning to TRBD1. V trimming: 4 bases; J trimming: 3 bases; junction bases outside the gene matches: 1. This CDR3 has 13 amino acids. Germline V CDR1 and CDR2: PRHDT, FYEKMQ (reference sequence). DNA of the CDR3: TGTGCCAGCAGCTCAGGGGGCGAAGAGACCCAGTACTTC. It is translated as CASSSGGEETQYF.

V is TRBV5-1 and J is TRBJ2-3, with D perhaps matching TRBD1 (5 bases). CDR3 size: 17 residues. The germline V gene has CDR1 SGHRS and CDR2 YFSETQ. Trimming shortened V by 5 bases and J by 0 bases, and 19 bases separated the two germline ends. The CDR3 here is CASSFVGAQTSTDTQYF. The CDR3 DNA sequence: TGCGCCAGCAGTTTTGTAGGGGCCCAAACTAGCACAGATACGCAGTATTTT.

This rearrangement joins TRBV5-1 to TRBJ2-7; no clear D gene. Trimming stripped 2 bases from V and 5 bases from J, with 14 bases between. CDR1 and CDR2 (germline): SGHRS, YFSETQ. The CDR3 runs to 14 residues. Here the CDR3 reads CASSFDTNFNEQYF. CDR3 sequence (DNA): TGCGCCAGCAGCTTCGACACCAATTTCAACGAGCAGTACTTC.

This clonotype was detected only a few times. The J gene is TRBJ2-1, the V gene TRBV19; maybe TRBD1 (5 bases). The CDR3 extends over 16 amino acids. Per germline, CDR1 LNHDA and CDR2 SQIVND (reference sequence). With 5 bases removed from V and 6 bases from J, the gap between germline ends came to 20 bases. As DNA, the CDR3 is TGTGCCAGTAGTCCGACCTCAGGGTCCCTGATCAATGAGCAGTTCTTC. Translated: CASSPTSGSLINEQFF. The complete variable domain, with remaining parts taken from reference TRBV19 and TRBJ2-1, reads DGGITQSPKYLFRKEGQNVTLSCEQNLNHDAMYWYRQDPGQGLRLIYYSQIVNDFQKGDIAEGYSVSREKKESFPLTVTSAQKNPTAFYLCASSPTSGSLINEQFFGPGTRLTVL.

The chain is built from TRBV20-1 and TRBJ2-5, with TRBD2 identical over 12 bases. The CDR3 covers 16 residues. Trimming removed 0 bases from V and 11 bases from J; junction bases left unmatched: 13. CDR1 and CDR2 (germline): DFQATT, SNEGSKA (reference sequence). CDR3 sequence reads: CSARDGRASGGDEQYF. CDR3 sequence (DNA): TGCAGTGCTAGAGATGGCAGGGCTAGCGGGGGGGATGAGCAGTACTTC.

This clonotype was recorded a few times. The J gene is TRBJ2-6, the V gene TRBV20-1; D may be TRBD2 (6 bases). Per the germline V gene, CDR1 is DFQATT and CDR2 is SNEGSKA (reference sequence). The CDR3 sequence is 15 residues long. The V end was cut by 0 bases, the J end by 4 bases, with 10 bases between. CDR3 sequence (DNA): TGCAGTGCTAGAGAGGGGGGAGGAGGGGCCAACGTCCTGACTTTC. Protein product: CSAREGGGGANVLTF.

This clonotype was picked up a small number of times. V gene TRBV6-1 combines with J gene TRBJ1-2, with TRBD1 matching 10 bases. Trimming cost V 5 bases and J 6 bases; bases outside gene matches: 9. Germline CDR1 is MNHNS and CDR2 is SASEGT. The CDR3 length is 15 residues. CDR3 DNA sequence: TGTGCCAGCAGTTTCTTCTCCGGGACAGGGGATGGCTACACCTTC. This translates into CASSFFSGTGDGYTF.

The V gene is TRBV7-9, the J gene TRBJ2-3; tentatively, D is TRBD1 or TRBD2 (5 bases each). The V end was cut by 2 bases, the J end by 5 bases, with 17 bases between. CDR1 SEHNR and CDR2 FQNEAQ come from the germline V gene (reference sequence). The length of the CDR3 is 16 residues. CDR3 in amino acids: CASSLSRVTGRDTQYF. The CDR3 nucleotides are TGTGCCAGCAGCTTATCCAGGGTTACGGGGAGAGATACGCAGTATTTT.

The chain joins TRBV28 to TRBJ2-6, with D possibly TRBD1 on 6 matching bases. V lost 7 bases to trimming and J lost 0 bases, with 13 bases between them. The CDR3 extends over 16 amino acids. Germline lookup yields CDR1 MDHEN and CDR2 SYDVKM. The CDR3 DNA is TGTGCCAGCAAATCGGGACATTCCTCTGGGGCCAACGTCCTGACTTTC. Its translation: CASKSGHSSGANVLTF.

This clonotype was found once. In DNA, the CDR3 is TGTGCCACCAGCCACTCCGGAGTAGACACTGAAGCTTTCTTT. As protein: CATSHSGVDTEAFF. The V call is TRBV15, the J call TRBJ1-1; D unresolved. Deletions cut 5 bases from V and 3 bases from J, with 13 bases between. The CDR3 runs 14 residues. Germline V gene sequence: CDR1 LNHNV, CDR2 YYDKDF (reference sequence).

This rearrangement joins TRBV7-6 to TRBJ2-3; D is undetermined. Germline CDR1 SGHVS, CDR2 FNYEAQ. The length of the CDR3 is 13 residues. V gave up 5 bases and J gave up 7 bases, with 13 bases separating them. The CDR3: CASSLRPLNTQYF. CDR3 sequence (DNA): TGTGCCAGCAGCCTCAGGCCCTTGAATACGCAGTATTTT.

The V gene is TRBV6-1, the J gene TRBJ1-6; D not resolved. Germline CDR1 reads MNHNS; CDR2 reads SASEGT. This CDR3 has 15 residues. V lost 1 base and J 2 bases, leaving 6 bases between the germline ends. The CDR3 loop reads CASSEDGPYNSPLHF. CDR3 DNA sequence: TGTGCCAGCAGTGAAGACGGACCCTATAATTCACCCCTCCACTTT.

The gene calls are TRBV14 and TRBJ1-2, with unresolved D. There are 14 residues in the CDR3. Trimming pared 0 bases from V and 8 bases from J, leaving 13 bases between. Germline lookup yields CDR1 SGHDN and CDR2 FVKESK. This chain's CDR3 is CASSQESKLGGYTF. The DNA for the CDR3 is TGTGCCAGCAGCCAAGAGTCCAAACTGGGGGGCTACACCTTC. The whole variable domain, filled in from reference TRBV14 and TRBJ1-2, reads EAGVTQFPSHSVIEKGQTVTLRCDPISGHDNLYWYRRVMGKEIKFLLHFVKESKQDESGMPNNRFLAERTGGTYSTLKVQPAELEDSGVYFCASSQESKLGGYTFGSGTRLTVV.

The genes are TRBV5-1 and TRBJ2-1; 11 bases agree with TRBD1. Trimming cost V 8 bases and J 2 bases; bases outside gene matches: 3. Germline CDR1 SGHRS, CDR2 YFSETQ. The CDR3 loop spans 14 amino acids. The CDR3 spells CASGTGGAYNEQFF. The CDR3, as DNA: TGCGCCAGTGGGACAGGGGGGGCCTACAATGAGCAGTTCTTC.

This chain uses TRBV4-1 with TRBJ1-1, with 10 bases identical to TRBD1. Unmatched junction bases numbered 8, after V lost 4 bases and J lost 0 bases. This CDR3 spans 17 amino acids. Per the germline V gene, CDR1 is MGHRA and CDR2 is YSYEKL. The CDR3 loop is CASSRGTGDFMNTEAFF. The CDR3 DNA follows: TGCGCCAGCAGCCGTGGGACAGGGGATTTCATGAACACTGAAGCTTTCTTT.

V gene TRBV20-1 combines with J gene TRBJ2-7, with 9 bases fitting TRBD2. The J call could be wrong; TRBJ2-5 is a better fit for the DNA end. The germline CDR1 and CDR2 sequences are DFQATT and SNEGSKA (reference sequence). CDR3 length equals 15 residues. The CDR3 bases are TGCAGTGCTAGAATGGCGGGAGGGCTTCTGGTGACCCAGTACTTC. This gives the protein CSARMAGGLLVTQYF.

This clonotype has a count of ten or more. The gene calls are TRBV7-9 and TRBJ2-3; D remains ambiguous. Trimming cost V 1 base and J 2 bases, with 4 bases left between them. Germline V CDR1 and CDR2: SEHNR, FQNEAQ (reference sequence). The CDR3 loop spans 13 amino acids. The CDR3 region has the DNA TGTGCCAGCAGCTTAGACTCCACAGATACGCAGTATTTT. Protein product: CASSLDSTDTQYF.

This chain connects TRBV12-3 or TRBV12-4 to TRBJ2-2; no clear D gene. Trimming left V 6 bases short and J 1 base short, with 15 bases between. This CDR3 has 16 amino acids. The CDR3 sequence is CASSIRVNKNTGELFF. The CDR3 DNA sequence: TGTGCCAGCAGCATTAGGGTTAACAAGAACACCGGGGAGCTGTTTTTT.

The sample holds a few counts of this clonotype. This rearrangement joins TRBV5-6 to TRBJ2-1, with D perhaps matching TRBD2 (5 bases). Germline CDR1 SGHDT, CDR2 YYEEEE. Trimming stripped 0 bases from V and 15 bases from J, with 13 bases between. The CDR3 extends over 12 amino acids. The CDR3 DNA follows: TGTGCCAGCAGCTTGGCGGGGTTAATTTCGTTCTTC. Amino acid sequence: CASSLAGLISFF.